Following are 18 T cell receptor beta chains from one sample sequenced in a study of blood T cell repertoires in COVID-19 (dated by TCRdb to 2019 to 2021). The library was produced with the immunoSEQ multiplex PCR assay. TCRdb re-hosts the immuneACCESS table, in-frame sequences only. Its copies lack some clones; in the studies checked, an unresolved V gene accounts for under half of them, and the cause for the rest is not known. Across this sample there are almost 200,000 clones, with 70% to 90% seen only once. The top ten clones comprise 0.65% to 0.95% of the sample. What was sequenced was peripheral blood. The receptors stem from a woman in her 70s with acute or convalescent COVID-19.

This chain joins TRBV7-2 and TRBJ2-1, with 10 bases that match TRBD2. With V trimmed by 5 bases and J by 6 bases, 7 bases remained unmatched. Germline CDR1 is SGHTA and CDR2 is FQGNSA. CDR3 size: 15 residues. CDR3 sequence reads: CASSPASGSLNEQFF. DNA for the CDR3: TGTGCCAGCAGCCCTGCTAGCGGGAGTCTCAATGAGCAGTTCTTC.

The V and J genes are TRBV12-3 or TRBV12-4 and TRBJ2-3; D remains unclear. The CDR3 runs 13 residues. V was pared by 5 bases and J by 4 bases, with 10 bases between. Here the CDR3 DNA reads TGTGCCAGCAGTCCCCGGGTGCCAGATACGCAGTATTTT. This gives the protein CASSPRVPDTQYF.

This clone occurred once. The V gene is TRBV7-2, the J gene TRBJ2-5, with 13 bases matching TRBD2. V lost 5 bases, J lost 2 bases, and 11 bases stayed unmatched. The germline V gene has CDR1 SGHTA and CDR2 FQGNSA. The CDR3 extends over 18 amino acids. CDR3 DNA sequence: TGTGCCAGCAGCCCCCAACTAGCGGGGGGGCCAGAACAAGAGACCCAGTACTTC. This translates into CASSPQLAGGPEQETQYF.

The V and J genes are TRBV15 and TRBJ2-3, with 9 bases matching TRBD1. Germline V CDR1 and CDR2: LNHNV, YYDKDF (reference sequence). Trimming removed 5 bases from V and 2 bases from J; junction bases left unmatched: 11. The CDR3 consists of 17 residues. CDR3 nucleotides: TGTGCCACCAGCTCCTTTTCCGGGACAGGGATCACAGATACGCAGTATTTT. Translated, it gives CATSSFSGTGITDTQYF.

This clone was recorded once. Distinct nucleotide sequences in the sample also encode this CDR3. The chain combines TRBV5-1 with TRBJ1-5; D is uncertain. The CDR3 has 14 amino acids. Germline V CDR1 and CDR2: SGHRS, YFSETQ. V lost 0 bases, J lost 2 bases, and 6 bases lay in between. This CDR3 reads CASSLAGGNQPQHF. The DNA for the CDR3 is TGCGCCAGCAGCTTGGCAGGCGGCAATCAGCCCCAGCATTTT.

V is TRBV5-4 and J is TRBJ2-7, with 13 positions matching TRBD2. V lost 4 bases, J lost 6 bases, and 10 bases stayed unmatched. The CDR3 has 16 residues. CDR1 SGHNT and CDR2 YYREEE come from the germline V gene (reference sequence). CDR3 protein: CASSQGRGLAGTEQYF. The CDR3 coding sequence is TGTGCCAGCAGCCAAGGGCGGGGACTAGCGGGAACCGAGCAGTACTTC.

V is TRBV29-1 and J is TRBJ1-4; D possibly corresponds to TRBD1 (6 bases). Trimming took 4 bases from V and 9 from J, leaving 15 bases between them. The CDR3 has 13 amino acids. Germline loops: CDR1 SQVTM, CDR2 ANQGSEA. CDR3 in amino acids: CSVGQGRGKKLFF. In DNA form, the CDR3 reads TGCAGCGTTGGCCAGGGGAGAGGGAAAAAACTGTTTTTT.

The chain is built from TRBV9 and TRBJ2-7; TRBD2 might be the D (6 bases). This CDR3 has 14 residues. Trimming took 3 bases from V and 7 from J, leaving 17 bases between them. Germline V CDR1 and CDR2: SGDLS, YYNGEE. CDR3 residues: CASSGGDSAAEQYF. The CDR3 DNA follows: TGTGCCAGCAGCGGCGGGGACTCGGCGGCTGAGCAGTACTTC.

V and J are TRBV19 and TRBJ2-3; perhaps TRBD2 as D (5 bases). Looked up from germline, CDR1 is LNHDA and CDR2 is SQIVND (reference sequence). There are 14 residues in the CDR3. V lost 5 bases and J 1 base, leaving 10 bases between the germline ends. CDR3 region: CASSFGVGTDTQYF. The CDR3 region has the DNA TGTGCCAGTAGTTTCGGGGTTGGCACAGATACGCAGTATTTT.

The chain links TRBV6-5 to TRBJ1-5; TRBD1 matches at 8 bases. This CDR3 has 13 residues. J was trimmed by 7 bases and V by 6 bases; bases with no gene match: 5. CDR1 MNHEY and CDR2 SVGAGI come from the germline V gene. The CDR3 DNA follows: TGTGCCAGCAGCGCAGGGGGCGAGCAGCCCCAGCATTTT. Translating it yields CASSAGGEQPQHF.

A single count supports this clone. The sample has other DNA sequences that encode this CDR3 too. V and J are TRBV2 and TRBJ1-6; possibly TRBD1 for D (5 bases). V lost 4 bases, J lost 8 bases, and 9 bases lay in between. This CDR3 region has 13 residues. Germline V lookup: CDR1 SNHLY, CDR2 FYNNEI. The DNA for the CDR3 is TGTGCCAGCAGTGGTCAGGGATATTCACCCCTCCACTTT. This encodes CASSGQGYSPLHF.

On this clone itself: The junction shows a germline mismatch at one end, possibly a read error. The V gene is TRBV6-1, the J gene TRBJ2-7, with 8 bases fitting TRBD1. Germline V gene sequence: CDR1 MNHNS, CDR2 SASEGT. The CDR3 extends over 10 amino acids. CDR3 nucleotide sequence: TGTGCCAGCAGTGAAGCGGGACAGGTCTTC. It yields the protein CASSEAGQVF.

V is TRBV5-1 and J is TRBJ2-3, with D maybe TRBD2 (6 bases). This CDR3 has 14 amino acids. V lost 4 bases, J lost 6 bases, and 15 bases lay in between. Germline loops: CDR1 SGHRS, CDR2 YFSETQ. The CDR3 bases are TGCGCCAGCAGCCGGAGGGGCAGGGAGGATACGCAGTATTTT. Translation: CASSRRGREDTQYF.

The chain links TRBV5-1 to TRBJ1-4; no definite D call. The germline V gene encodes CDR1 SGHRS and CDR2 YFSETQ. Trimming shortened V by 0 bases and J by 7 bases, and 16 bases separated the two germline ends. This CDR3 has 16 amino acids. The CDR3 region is CASSLDGQFLGEKLFF. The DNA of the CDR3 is TGCGCCAGCAGCTTGGATGGTCAGTTCCTAGGTGAAAAACTGTTTTTT.

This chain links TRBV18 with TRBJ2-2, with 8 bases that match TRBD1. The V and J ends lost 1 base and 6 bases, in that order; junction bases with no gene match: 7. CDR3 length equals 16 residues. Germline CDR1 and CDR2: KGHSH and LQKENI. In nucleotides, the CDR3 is TGTGCCAGCTCACCACAAGTACAGGGGGTTGCCGGGGAGCTGTTTTTT. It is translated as CASSPQVQGVAGELFF.

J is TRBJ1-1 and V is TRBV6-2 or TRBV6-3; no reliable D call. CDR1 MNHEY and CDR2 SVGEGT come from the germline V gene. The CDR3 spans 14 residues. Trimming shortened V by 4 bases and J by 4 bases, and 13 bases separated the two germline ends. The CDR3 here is CASSSLLGGTEAFF. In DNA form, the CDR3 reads TGTGCCAGCAGTTCCCTCCTGGGAGGCACTGAAGCTTTCTTT.

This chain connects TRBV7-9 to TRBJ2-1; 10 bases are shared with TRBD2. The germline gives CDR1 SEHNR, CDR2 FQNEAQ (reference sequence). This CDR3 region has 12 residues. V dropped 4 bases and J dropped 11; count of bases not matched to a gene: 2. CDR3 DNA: TGTGCCAGCAGCTCACTAGCGGGGCAGCAGTTCTTC. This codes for CASSSLAGQQFF.

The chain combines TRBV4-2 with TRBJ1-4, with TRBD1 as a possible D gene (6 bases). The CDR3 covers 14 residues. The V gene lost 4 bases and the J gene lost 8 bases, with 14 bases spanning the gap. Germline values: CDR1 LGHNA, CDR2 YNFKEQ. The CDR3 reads CASSRIGRGEKLFF. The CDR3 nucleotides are TGTGCCAGCAGCCGAATTGGGAGGGGGGAAAAACTGTTTTTT.